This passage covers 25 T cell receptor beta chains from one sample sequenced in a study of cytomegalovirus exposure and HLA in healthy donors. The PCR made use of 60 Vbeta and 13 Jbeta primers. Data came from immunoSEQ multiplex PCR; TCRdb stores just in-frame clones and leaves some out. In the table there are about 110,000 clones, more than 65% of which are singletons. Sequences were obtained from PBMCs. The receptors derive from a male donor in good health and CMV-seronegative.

CDR3 in amino acids: CASSPPRGNTEAFF. DNA of the CDR3: TGTGCCAGCTCACCACCGCGGGGGAACACTGAAGCTTTCTTT. The V gene is TRBV18, the J gene TRBJ1-1; D gene uncertain. The V end lost 0 bases, the J end lost 1 base, and 6 bases lay between the germline ends. Germline V gene sequence: CDR1 KGHSH, CDR2 LQKENI. The CDR3 covers 14 residues.

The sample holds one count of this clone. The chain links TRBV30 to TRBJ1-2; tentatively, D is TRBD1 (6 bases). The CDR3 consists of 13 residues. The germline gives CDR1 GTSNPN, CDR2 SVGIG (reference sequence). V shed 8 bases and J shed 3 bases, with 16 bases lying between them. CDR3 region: CAGKGGEDYGYTF. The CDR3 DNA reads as TGTGCCGGAAAGGGGGGGGAGGACTATGGCTACACCTTC.

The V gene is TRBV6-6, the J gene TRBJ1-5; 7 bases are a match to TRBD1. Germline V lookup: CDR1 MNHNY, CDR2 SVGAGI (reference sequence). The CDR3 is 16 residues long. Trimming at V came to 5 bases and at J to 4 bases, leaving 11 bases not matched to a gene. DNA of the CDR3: TGTGCCAGCAGTCGTGACACAGGGGTGGATAATCAGCCCCAGCATTTT. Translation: CASSRDTGVDNQPQHF.

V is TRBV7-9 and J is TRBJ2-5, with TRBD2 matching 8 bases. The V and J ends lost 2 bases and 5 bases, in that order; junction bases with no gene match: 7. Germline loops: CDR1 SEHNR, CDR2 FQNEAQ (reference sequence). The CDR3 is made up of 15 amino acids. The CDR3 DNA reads TGTGCCAGCAGCTTACAAATCCCGGGAGGGGAGACCCAGTACTTC. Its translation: CASSLQIPGGETQYF. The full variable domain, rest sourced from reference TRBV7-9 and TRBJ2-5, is DTGVSQNPRHKITKRGQNVTFRCDPISEHNRLYWYRQTLGQGPEFLTYFQNEAQLEKSRLLSDRFSAERPKGSFSTLEIQRTEQGDSAMYLCASSLQIPGGETQYFGPGTRLLVL.

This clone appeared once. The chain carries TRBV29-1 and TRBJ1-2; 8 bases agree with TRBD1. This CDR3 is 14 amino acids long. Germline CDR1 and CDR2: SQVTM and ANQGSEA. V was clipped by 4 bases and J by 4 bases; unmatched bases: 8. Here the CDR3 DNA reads TGCAGCGTTGCCACCGGGACAGGATCCTATGGCTACACCTTC. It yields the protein CSVATGTGSYGYTF.

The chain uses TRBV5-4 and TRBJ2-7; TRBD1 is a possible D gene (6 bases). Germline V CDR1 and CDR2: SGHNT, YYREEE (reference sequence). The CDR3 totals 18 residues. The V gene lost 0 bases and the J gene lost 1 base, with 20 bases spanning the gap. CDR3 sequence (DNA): TGTGCCAGCAGCTTGGGTTTCCAAGGGGGTGGGGGATCCTACGAGCAGTACTTC. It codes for CASSLGFQGGGGSYEQYF.

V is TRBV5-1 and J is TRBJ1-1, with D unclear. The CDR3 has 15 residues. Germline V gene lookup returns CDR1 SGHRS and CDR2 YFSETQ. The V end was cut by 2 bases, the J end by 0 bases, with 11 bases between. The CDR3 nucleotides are TGCGCCAGCAGCTTACAGCGGACTCTGAACACTGAAGCTTTCTTT. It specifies CASSLQRTLNTEAFF.

CDR3 bases: TGTGCCAGCAGTGAATCGGGCTACGAGCAGTACTTC. This gives the protein CASSESGYEQYF. V is TRBV25-1 and J is TRBJ2-7; D gene ambiguous. This CDR3 spans 12 amino acids. In germline, CDR1 is MGHDK, CDR2 SYGVNS. V lost 1 base and J 3 bases, leaving 4 bases between the germline ends.

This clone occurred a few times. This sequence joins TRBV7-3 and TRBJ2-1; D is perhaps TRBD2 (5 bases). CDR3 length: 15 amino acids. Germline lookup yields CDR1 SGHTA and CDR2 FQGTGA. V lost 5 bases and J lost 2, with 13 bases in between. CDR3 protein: CASSPTSGTYNEQFF. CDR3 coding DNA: TGTGCCAGCAGCCCGACCTCCGGGACCTACAATGAGCAGTTCTTC.

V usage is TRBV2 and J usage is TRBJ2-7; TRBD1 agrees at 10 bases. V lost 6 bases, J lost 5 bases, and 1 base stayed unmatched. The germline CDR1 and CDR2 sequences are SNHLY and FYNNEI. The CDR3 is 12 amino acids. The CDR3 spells CASSGQGDEQYF. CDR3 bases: TGTGCCAGCAGCGGACAGGGGGACGAGCAGTACTTC.

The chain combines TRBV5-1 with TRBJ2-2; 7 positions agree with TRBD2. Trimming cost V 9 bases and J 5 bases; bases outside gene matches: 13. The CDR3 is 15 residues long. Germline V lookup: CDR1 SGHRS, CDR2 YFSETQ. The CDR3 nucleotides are TGCGCCACGCGGACAAGTGGGAGGGGTACCGGGGAGCTGTTTTTT. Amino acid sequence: CATRTSGRGTGELFF.

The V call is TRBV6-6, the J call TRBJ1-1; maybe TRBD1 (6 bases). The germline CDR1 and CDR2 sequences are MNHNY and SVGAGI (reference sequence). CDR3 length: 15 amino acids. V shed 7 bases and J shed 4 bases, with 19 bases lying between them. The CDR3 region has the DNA TGTGCCAGCACCGACCGCAGGGGCCGGGGCACTGAAGCTTTCTTT. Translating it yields CASTDRRGRGTEAFF.

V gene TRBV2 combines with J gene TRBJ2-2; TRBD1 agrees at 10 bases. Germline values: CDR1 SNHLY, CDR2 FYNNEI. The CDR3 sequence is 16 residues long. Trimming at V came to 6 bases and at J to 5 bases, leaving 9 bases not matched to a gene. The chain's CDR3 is CASSLIGTGATGELFF. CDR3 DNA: TGTGCCAGCAGCCTTATCGGGACAGGGGCGACCGGGGAGCTGTTTTTT.

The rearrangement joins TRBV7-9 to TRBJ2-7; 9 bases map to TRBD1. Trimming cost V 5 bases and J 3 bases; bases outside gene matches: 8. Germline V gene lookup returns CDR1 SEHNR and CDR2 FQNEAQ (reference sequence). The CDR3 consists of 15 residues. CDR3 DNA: TGTGCCAGCAGCCCAAAGGGGACAGGGAACTACGAGCAGTACTTC. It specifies CASSPKGTGNYEQYF.

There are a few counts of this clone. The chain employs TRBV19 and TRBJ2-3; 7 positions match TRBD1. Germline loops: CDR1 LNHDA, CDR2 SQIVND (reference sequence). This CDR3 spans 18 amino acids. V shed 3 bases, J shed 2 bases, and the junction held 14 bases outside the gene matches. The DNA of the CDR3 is TGTGCCAGTAGTATTCTAGCAGGGGGTTTCCAAATCACAGATACGCAGTATTTT. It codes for CASSILAGGFQITDTQYF.

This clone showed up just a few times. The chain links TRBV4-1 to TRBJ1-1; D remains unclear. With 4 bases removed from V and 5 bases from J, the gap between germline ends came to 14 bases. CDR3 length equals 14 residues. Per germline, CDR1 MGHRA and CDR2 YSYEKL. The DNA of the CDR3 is TGCGCCAGCAGCCCTTTGACATCAAGGACTGAAGCTTTCTTT. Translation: CASSPLTSRTEAFF.

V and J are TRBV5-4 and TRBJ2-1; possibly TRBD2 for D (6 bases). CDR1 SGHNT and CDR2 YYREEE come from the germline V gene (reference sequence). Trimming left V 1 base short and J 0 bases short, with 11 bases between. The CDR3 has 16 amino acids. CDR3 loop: CASSLSLARSYNEQFF. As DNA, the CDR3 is TGTGCCAGCAGCTTGAGTCTAGCGCGCTCCTACAATGAGCAGTTCTTC.

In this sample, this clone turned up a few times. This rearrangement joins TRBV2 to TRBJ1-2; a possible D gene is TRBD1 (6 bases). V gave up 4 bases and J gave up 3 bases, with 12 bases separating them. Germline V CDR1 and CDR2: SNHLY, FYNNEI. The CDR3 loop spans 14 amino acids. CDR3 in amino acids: CASSVRTAYYGYTF. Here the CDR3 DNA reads TGTGCCAGCAGTGTACGGACAGCGTACTATGGCTACACCTTC.

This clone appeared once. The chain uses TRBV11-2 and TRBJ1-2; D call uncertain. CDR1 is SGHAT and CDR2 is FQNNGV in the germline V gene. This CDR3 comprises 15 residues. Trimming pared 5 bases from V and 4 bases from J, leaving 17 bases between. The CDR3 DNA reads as TGTGCCAGCAGCCCTAGCATGTCGGCCGTCTATGGCTACACCTTC. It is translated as CASSPSMSAVYGYTF. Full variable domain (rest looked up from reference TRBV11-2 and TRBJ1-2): EAGVAQSPRYKIIEKRQSVAFWCNPISGHATLYWYQQILGQGPKLLIQFQNNGVVDDSQLPKDRFSAERLKGVDSTLKIQPAKLEDSAVYLCASSPSMSAVYGYTFGSGTRLTVV.

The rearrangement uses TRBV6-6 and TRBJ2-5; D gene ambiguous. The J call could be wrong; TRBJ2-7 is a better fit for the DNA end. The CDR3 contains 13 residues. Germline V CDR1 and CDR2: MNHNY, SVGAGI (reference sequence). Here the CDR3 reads CASSYLVSYEQYF. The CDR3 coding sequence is TGTGCCAGCAGTTACCTCGTCTCCTACGAGCAGTACTTC.

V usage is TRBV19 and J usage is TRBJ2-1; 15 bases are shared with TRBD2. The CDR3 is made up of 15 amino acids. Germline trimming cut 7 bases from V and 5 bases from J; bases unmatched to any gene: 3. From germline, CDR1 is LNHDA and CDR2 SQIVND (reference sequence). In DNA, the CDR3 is TGTGCCAGTACTTGGACTAGCGGGAGGGACAATGAGCAGTTCTTC. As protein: CASTWTSGRDNEQFF. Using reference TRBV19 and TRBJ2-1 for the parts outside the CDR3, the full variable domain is DGGITQSPKYLFRKEGQNVTLSCEQNLNHDAMYWYRQDPGQGLRLIYYSQIVNDFQKGDIAEGYSVSREKKESFPLTVTSAQKNPTAFYLCASTWTSGRDNEQFFGPGTRLTVL.

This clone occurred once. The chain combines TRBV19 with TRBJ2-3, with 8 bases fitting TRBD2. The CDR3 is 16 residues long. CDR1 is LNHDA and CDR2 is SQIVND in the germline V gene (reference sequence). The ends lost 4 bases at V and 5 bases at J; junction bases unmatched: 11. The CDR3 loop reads CASSRLDRAGGDTQYF. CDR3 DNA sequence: TGTGCCAGTAGTAGGCTTGATCGGGCGGGAGGAGATACGCAGTATTTT.

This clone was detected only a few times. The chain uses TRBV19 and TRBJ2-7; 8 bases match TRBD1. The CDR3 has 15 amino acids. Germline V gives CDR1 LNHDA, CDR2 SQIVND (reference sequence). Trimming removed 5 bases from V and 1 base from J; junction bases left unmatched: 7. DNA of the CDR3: TGTGCCAGTAGTCCCCGGGACAGGCCTTCCTACGAGCAGTACTTC. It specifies CASSPRDRPSYEQYF.

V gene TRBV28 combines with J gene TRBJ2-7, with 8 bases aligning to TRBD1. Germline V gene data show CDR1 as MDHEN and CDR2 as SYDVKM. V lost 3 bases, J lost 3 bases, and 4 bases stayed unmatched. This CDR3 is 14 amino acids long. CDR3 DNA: TGTGCCAGCAGTTTCACCGGGACAGGCTACGAGCAGTACTTC. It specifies CASSFTGTGYEQYF. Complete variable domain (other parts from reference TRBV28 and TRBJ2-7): DVKVTQSSRYLVKRTGEKVFLECVQDMDHENMFWYRQDPGLGLRLIYFSYDVKMKEKGDIPEGYSVSREKKERFSLILESASTNQTSMYLCASSFTGTGYEQYFGPGTRLTVT.

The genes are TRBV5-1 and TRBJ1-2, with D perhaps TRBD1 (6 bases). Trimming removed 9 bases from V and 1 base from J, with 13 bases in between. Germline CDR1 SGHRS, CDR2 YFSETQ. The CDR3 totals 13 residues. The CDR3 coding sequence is TGCGCCACCTCACAGGGAAATAACTATGGCTACACCTTC. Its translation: CATSQGNNYGYTF.